These 20 T cell receptor beta chains came from one sample sequenced in a study of cytomegalovirus exposure and HLA in healthy donors. The PCR ran on 60 Vbeta and 13 Jbeta primers. Here immunoSEQ multiplex PCR was the method, and the copy in TCRdb shows in-frame clones only, minus some. Of around 190,000 clones in the sample, 65% to 90% are singletons; the top ten hold approximately 1.2%. Input material: PBMCs. The receptors stem from a girl aged 2-10 years in good health and CMV-seropositive.

A few counts support this clone. The V call is TRBV5-8, the J call TRBJ1-3; weak D call: TRBD1 (6 bases). The germline CDR1 and CDR2 sequences are SGHTS and YDEGEE. V was clipped by 4 bases and J by 4 bases, with 9 bases between them. The CDR3 loop spans 13 amino acids. CDR3 sequence: CASSRTAGNTIYF. The CDR3 bases are TGTGCCAGCAGCCGGACAGCCGGAAACACCATATATTTT.

The chain employs TRBV2 and TRBJ2-1; 11 positions agree with TRBD1. Germline V gives CDR1 SNHLY, CDR2 FYNNEI. Unmatched junction bases numbered 8, after V lost 1 base and J lost 12 bases. The CDR3 is made up of 15 amino acids. The DNA for the CDR3 is TGTGCCAGCAGTGAAGTACGGGGACAGGGGGGGACGCAGTTCTTC. Protein sequence: CASSEVRGQGGTQFF.

The chain employs TRBV10-3 and TRBJ2-7; D might be TRBD2 (6 bases). V lost 4 bases to trimming and J lost 3 bases, with 19 bases between them. The length of the CDR3 is 16 residues. In germline, CDR1 is ENHRY, CDR2 SYGVKD. The CDR3 DNA is TGTGCCATCAGTGGAAGGGGAGCCGGGAGAGACTACGAGCAGTACTTC. It yields the protein CAISGRGAGRDYEQYF.

The rearrangement links TRBV6-5 to TRBJ1-1, with D uncertain. The CDR3 loop spans 14 amino acids. V dropped 0 bases and J dropped 1 base, with 6 bases sitting between them. CDR1 is MNHEY, CDR2 SVGAGI, per germline. The CDR3 nucleotides read TGTGCCAGCAGTTACTCGGCTGAGAACACTGAAGCTTTCTTT. This translates into CASSYSAENTEAFF.

CDR3 coding DNA: TGTGCCAGCAGTGATCCCTACAGTTTGTACGAGCAGTACTTC. Amino acids: CASSDPYSLYEQYF. V and J are TRBV25-1 and TRBJ2-7; D unresolved. The CDR3 is made up of 14 amino acids. Germline V gives CDR1 MGHDK, CDR2 SYGVNS. The V and J ends lost 3 bases and 4 bases respectively, with 13 bases between them.

This clone was counted between two and nine times. The V gene is TRBV10-1, the J gene TRBJ2-7; 7 positions match TRBD2. This CDR3 has 11 amino acids. After removal of 6 bases from V and 7 bases from J, the junction contained 3 bases not matched to a gene. Germline V gene sequence: CDR1 WNHNN, CDR2 SYGVQD (reference sequence). CDR3 nucleotides: TGCGCCAGCAGATCGCGGGAGGAGCAGTACTTC. As protein: CASRSREEQYF.

The chain employs TRBV27 and TRBJ2-5; D ambiguous. The germline V gene encodes CDR1 MNHEY and CDR2 SMNVEV (reference sequence). CDR3 size: 15 residues. V lost 4 bases to trimming and J lost 3 bases, with 15 bases between them. Here the CDR3 reads CASSSSPRDKETQYF. In DNA, the CDR3 is TGTGCCAGCAGTTCAAGCCCACGAGATAAAGAGACCCAGTACTTC.

The chain combines TRBV10-3 with TRBJ1-1, with D maybe TRBD1 (5 bases). With 10 bases removed from V and 5 bases from J, the gap between germline ends came to 14 bases. This CDR3 contains 12 residues. The germline V gene has CDR1 ENHRY and CDR2 SYGVKD. The CDR3 protein is CATDSPGTEAFF. The DNA for the CDR3 is TGTGCCACCGACAGTCCGGGTACTGAAGCTTTCTTT.

V usage is TRBV18 and J usage is TRBJ2-3; 12 bases line up with TRBD2. This CDR3 is built from 16 residues. Unmatched junction bases numbered 4, after V lost 3 bases and J lost 3 bases. Germline V lookup: CDR1 KGHSH, CDR2 LQKENI. Here the CDR3 DNA reads TGTGCCAGCTCACCCCGACTAGCGGGAGAAACAGATACGCAGTATTTT. It specifies CASSPRLAGETDTQYF.

This chain uses TRBV7-9 with TRBJ2-5, with D perhaps matching TRBD1 (6 bases). Germline values: CDR1 SEHNR, CDR2 FQNEAQ (reference sequence). V gave up 3 bases and J gave up 5 bases, with 7 bases separating them. CDR3 length: 12 amino acids. The CDR3 sequence is CASSLRGETQYF. The CDR3 DNA follows: TGTGCCAGCAGCTTGAGGGGGGAGACCCAGTACTTC.

The chain carries TRBV5-4 and TRBJ1-4, with a possible D match to TRBD1 (6 bases). The CDR3 is made up of 15 amino acids. Germline CDR1 reads SGHNT; CDR2 reads YYREEE (reference sequence). V lost 6 bases and J 5 bases, leaving 17 bases between the germline ends. CDR3 in amino acids: CASTPGGRGNEKLFF. The CDR3, as DNA: TGTGCCAGCACCCCGGGGGGCAGGGGAAATGAAAAACTGTTTTTT.

This clone has a handful of counts. The rearrangement uses TRBV23-1 and TRBJ2-3; D possibly corresponds to TRBD2 (5 bases). TRBV23-1 is an open reading frame whose function is uncertain. Trimming took 4 bases from V and 0 from J, leaving 17 bases between them. This CDR3 contains 17 residues. CDR3 sequence: CASSPTTRGESTDTQYF. The CDR3 DNA reads TGCGCCAGCAGTCCTACCACCCGGGGTGAAAGCACAGATACGCAGTATTTT.

This sequence joins TRBV5-5 and TRBJ1-1; TRBD1 agrees at 7 bases. Germline CDR1 reads SGHKS; CDR2 reads YYEKEE (reference sequence). With V trimmed by 6 bases and J by 2 bases, 7 bases remained unmatched. The CDR3 covers 14 residues. The CDR3 region has the DNA TGTGCCAGCAACCTGGACAGGTCAAACACTGAAGCTTTCTTT. Translated, it gives CASNLDRSNTEAFF. The variable domain in full, completed from reference TRBV5-5 and TRBJ1-1, reads DAGVTQSPTHLIKTRGQQVTLRCSPISGHKSVSWYQQVLGQGPQFIFQYYEKEERGRGNFPDRFSARQFPNYSSELNVNALLLGDSALYLCASNLDRSNTEAFFGQGTRLTVV.

The chain links TRBV10-2 to TRBJ1-5; D gene ambiguous. Trimming took off 6 bases at V and 2 bases at J, with 8 bases between the two ends. This CDR3 comprises 13 residues. The germline V gene encodes CDR1 WSHSY and CDR2 SAAADI. The CDR3 here is CASSERGNQPQHF. The DNA of the CDR3 is TGCGCCAGCAGCGAGCGGGGCAATCAGCCCCAGCATTTT.

This clone was observed a single time. Different DNA sequences within this sample yield the same CDR3. The CDR3 protein is CASRRGQNTEAFF. The CDR3 DNA follows: TGTGCCAGCAGGAGGGGGCAGAACACTGAAGCTTTCTTT. The chain is built from TRBV6-1 and TRBJ1-1; TRBD1 matches at 7 bases. The germline V gene encodes CDR1 MNHNS and CDR2 SASEGT. With V trimmed by 6 bases and J by 1 base, 2 bases remained unmatched. This CDR3 comprises 13 residues.

The rearrangement joins TRBV9 to TRBJ2-2; TRBD2 matches 7 bases. V trimming: 1 base; J trimming: 10 bases; junction bases outside the gene matches: 13. The CDR3 covers 16 residues. CDR1 and CDR2 from the germline V gene are SGDLS and YYNGEE. The chain's CDR3 is CASSVLPRGDEEELFF. In DNA form, the CDR3 reads TGTGCCAGCAGCGTATTGCCCCGGGGGGATGAGGAGGAGCTGTTTTTT.

The V and J genes are TRBV6-5 and TRBJ1-2; D gene ambiguous. Looked up from germline, CDR1 is MNHEY and CDR2 is SVGAGI. This CDR3 comprises 13 residues. Deletions cut 5 bases from V and 3 bases from J, with 10 bases between. CDR3 coding DNA: TGTGCCAGCAGTCCTCCGGGATACTATGGCTACACCTTC. This gives the protein CASSPPGYYGYTF.

The chain couples TRBV6-5 to TRBJ2-5, with 8 bases fitting TRBD1. The DNA end is a closer match to TRBJ2-7, so the J assignment may be wrong. Germline-derived CDR1 and CDR2 are MNHEY and SVGAGI. The CDR3 spans 14 residues. This CDR3 is CASSYSAGGDEQYF. The CDR3 DNA reads TGTGCCAGCAGTTACTCCGCAGGGGGCGACGAGCAGTACTTC.

This clone showed up just once. V and J are TRBV28 and TRBJ2-5, with a tentative D call TRBD2 (6 bases). CDR3 length equals 14 residues. The germline CDR1 and CDR2 sequences are MDHEN and SYDVKM. Between the trimmed V and J ends, which lost 7 bases and 2 bases, there was a span of 14 bases. CDR3 residues: CASTPSGTQETQYF. CDR3 coding DNA: TGTGCCAGCACCCCTTCGGGGACTCAAGAGACCCAGTACTTC.

The chain recombines TRBV14 with TRBJ1-3; 9 positions agree with TRBD1. The CDR3 contains 17 residues. Trimming cost V 2 bases and J 3 bases; bases outside gene matches: 8. Germline assignment: CDR1 SGHDN and CDR2 FVKESK. The DNA for the CDR3 is TGTGCCAGCAGCCAAATTCACAGGGGGCGTGTTGGAAACACCATATATTTT. This sequence encodes CASSQIHRGRVGNTIYF.